A single sample gave rise to the 24 T cell receptor beta chains below, sequenced in a study of cytomegalovirus exposure and HLA in healthy donors. The PCR was carried out with 60 Vbeta primers and 13 Jbeta primers. TCRdb keeps only in-frame clones here, not all; method: immunoSEQ multiplex PCR. The data show approximately 170,000 clones, 65% to 70% seen once. Sequencing was performed on PBMCs. Every receptor here comes from a woman aged 18 to 35 in good health and CMV-seropositive.

The sample holds a few counts of this clone. The chain combines TRBV5-6 with TRBJ1-5, with D perhaps matching TRBD1 (5 bases). Trimming shortened V by 4 bases and J by 3 bases, and 17 bases separated the two germline ends. Germline CDR1 is SGHDT and CDR2 is YYEEEE. CDR3 size: 16 residues. DNA for the CDR3: TGTGCCAGCAGCCTGAGCGGGGGAGGGGACAATCAGCCCCAGCATTTT. Amino acids: CASSLSGGGDNQPQHF.

The genes are TRBV7-9 and TRBJ1-1; 7 bases agree with TRBD1. The junction had 7 bases not matched to a gene; V was cut back by 4 bases and J by 5 bases. This CDR3 comprises 14 residues. Germline CDR1 and CDR2: SEHNR and FQNEAQ (reference sequence). For the CDR3, the DNA is TGTGCCAGCAGCTCGACAGGGTGGGGGACTGAAGCTTTCTTT. The encoded protein is CASSSTGWGTEAFF.

The rearrangement links TRBV7-3 to TRBJ2-1; 9 bases are a match to TRBD2. The CDR3 is 15 amino acids. After removal of 3 bases from V and 7 bases from J, the junction contained 7 bases not matched to a gene. CDR1 is SGHTA, CDR2 FQGTGA, per germline. The CDR3 protein is CASSFSGRGSNEQFF. The CDR3, as DNA: TGTGCCAGCAGCTTTAGCGGGAGAGGGTCGAATGAGCAGTTCTTC.

The chain combines TRBV11-2 with TRBJ2-1; 11 bases fit TRBD2. Germline V gives CDR1 SGHAT, CDR2 FQNNGV. This CDR3 spans 15 amino acids. V shed 11 bases, J shed 4 bases, and the junction held 10 bases outside the gene matches. CDR3 sequence reads: CAVKLLAGGYNEQFF. Written as DNA, the CDR3 is TGTGCCGTAAAGCTCCTAGCGGGAGGTTACAATGAGCAGTTCTTC. Combining the CDR3 with reference TRBV11-2 and TRBJ2-1 gives the whole variable domain EAGVAQSPRYKIIEKRQSVAFWCNPISGHATLYWYQQILGQGPKLLIQFQNNGVVDDSQLPKDRFSAERLKGVDSTLKIQPAKLEDSAVYLCAVKLLAGGYNEQFFGPGTRLTVL.

The rearrangement links TRBV5-1 to TRBJ2-2; maybe TRBD1 (5 bases). Per germline, CDR1 SGHRS and CDR2 YFSETQ. V was shortened by 4 bases and J by 5 bases, with 24 bases between the two germline ends. The CDR3 extends over 18 amino acids. As DNA, the CDR3 is TGCGCCAGCAGCCCTAGGCCCACAGGAACCTTAGTGACCGGGGAGCTGTTTTTT. Its protein product is CASSPRPTGTLVTGELFF.

The rearrangement links TRBV6-5 to TRBJ2-7; 7 positions agree with TRBD1. The CDR3 has 16 residues. The trim removed 0 bases at V and 1 base at J, leaving 6 bases unmatched. Germline V gene data show CDR1 as MNHEY and CDR2 as SVGAGI. CDR3 DNA: TGTGCCAGCAGTTACTCGGACAGGAATCCTTCCTACGAGCAGTACTTC. This translates into CASSYSDRNPSYEQYF.

The chain has TRBV6-5 and TRBJ1-1; D gene unclear. Germline-derived CDR1 and CDR2 are MNHEY and SVGAGI. Trimming stripped 6 bases from V and 8 bases from J, with 16 bases between. CDR3 length: 13 amino acids. The CDR3 coding sequence is TGTGCCAGCAGCTCCACTCTAACTTACGAAGCTTTCTTT. Translating it yields CASSSTLTYEAFF.

This clone was observed a handful of times. This chain connects TRBV9 to TRBJ2-1, with 7 nucleotides matching TRBD1. V shed 4 bases and J 9 bases; nucleotides not matched to a gene: 7. The germline gives CDR1 SGDLS, CDR2 YYNGEE. The CDR3 loop spans 13 amino acids. The CDR3 DNA reads TGTGCCAGCAGCTTCGACAGGGATTCTGAGCAGTTCTTC. Its protein product is CASSFDRDSEQFF.

The chain links TRBV2 to TRBJ2-3; 10 bases are shared with TRBD1. V lost 9 bases to trimming and J lost 10 bases; unmatched junction nucleotides: 7. The length of the CDR3 is 12 residues. Germline V gene sequence: CDR1 SNHLY, CDR2 FYNNEI. The CDR3 region is CARGTGDGPQYF. CDR3 sequence (DNA): TGTGCCAGAGGGACAGGGGATGGTCCGCAGTATTTT.

This chain uses TRBV15 with TRBJ2-7, with 8 bases identical to TRBD2. The ends lost 3 bases at V and 4 bases at J; junction bases unmatched: 11. The CDR3 contains 16 residues. The germline V gene has CDR1 LNHNV and CDR2 YYDKDF (reference sequence). The CDR3 reads CATSRHGGAGEYEQYF. The DNA of the CDR3 is TGTGCCACCAGCAGGCACGGGGGGGCAGGGGAATACGAGCAGTACTTC.

The rearrangement joins TRBV19 to TRBJ2-5; 8 positions match TRBD2. The germline gives CDR1 LNHDA, CDR2 SQIVND (reference sequence). The CDR3 spans 15 residues. Losses at the gene ends were 4 bases for V and 5 bases for J; bases not matched to a gene: 9. CDR3 bases: TGTGCCAGTAGTACGGGGGGGCGGGGGATCGAGACCCAGTACTTC. This translates into CASSTGGRGIETQYF.

Written as DNA, the CDR3 is TGTGCCAGCAGCCCCAGGGGACAGGGAAGCGGGGAGCTGTTTTTT. Its protein is CASSPRGQGSGELFF. This chain links TRBV9 with TRBJ2-2; TRBD1 matches 9 bases. Germline V gene data show CDR1 as SGDLS and CDR2 as YYNGEE. V gave up 4 bases and J gave up 7 bases; unmatched junction bases: 8. The CDR3 has 15 amino acids. Combining the CDR3 with reference TRBV9 and TRBJ2-2 gives the whole variable domain DSGVTQTPKHLITATGQRVTLRCSPRSGDLSVYWYQQSLDQGLQFLIQYYNGEERAKGNILERFSAQQFPDLHSELNLSSLELGDSALYFCASSPRGQGSGELFFGEGSRLTVL.

V and J are TRBV4-3 and TRBJ1-3, with D perhaps TRBD1 (5 bases). V was clipped by 0 bases and J by 2 bases, with 11 bases between them. Germline CDR1 and CDR2: LGHNA and YSLEER. The CDR3 extends over 16 amino acids. CDR3: CASSQDVDSAGNTIYF. The CDR3 coding sequence is TGCGCCAGCAGCCAAGATGTCGACAGCGCTGGAAACACCATATATTTT.

V and J are TRBV2 and TRBJ2-2; TRBD2 matches 11 bases. The CDR3 runs 14 residues. Germline lookup yields CDR1 SNHLY and CDR2 FYNNEI. The V and J ends lost 6 bases and 3 bases, in that order; junction bases with no gene match: 0. The CDR3 DNA follows: TGTGCCAGCAGGGGACTAGCGGACACCGGGGAGCTGTTTTTT. It translates to CASRGLADTGELFF.

This clone was picked up a small number of times. The J gene is TRBJ1-2, the V gene TRBV2; 8 bases fit TRBD1. The trim removed 6 bases at V and 6 bases at J, leaving 6 bases unmatched. The CDR3 spans 13 residues. The V gene's germline CDR1 is SNHLY and CDR2 FYNNEI. This CDR3 reads CASREDRVNGYTF. In DNA, the CDR3 is TGTGCCAGCAGGGAGGACAGGGTAAATGGCTACACCTTC.

V and J are TRBV2 and TRBJ1-1, with a tentative D call TRBD1 (6 bases). CDR1 is SNHLY and CDR2 is FYNNEI in the germline V gene. The V end lost 6 bases, the J end lost 0 bases, and 11 bases lay between the germline ends. CDR3 size: 14 residues. In nucleotides, the CDR3 is TGTGCCAGCAGCTTACAGGGACTGAACACTGAAGCTTTCTTT. Translated: CASSLQGLNTEAFF.

The V call is TRBV4-2, the J call TRBJ2-4; TRBD1 matches 10 bases. Germline V lookup: CDR1 LGHNA, CDR2 YNFKEQ. With 3 bases clipped from V and 0 bases from J, the junction kept 8 bases outside the gene matches. CDR3 length equals 18 residues. For the CDR3, the DNA is TGTGCCAGCAGCCAGTCTCCGGGACAGGGGATAGCCAAAAACATTCAGTACTTC. As protein: CASSQSPGQGIAKNIQYF.

J is TRBJ2-2 and V is TRBV5-6, with 7 bases lining up with TRBD1. V dropped 2 bases and J dropped 6; count of bases not matched to a gene: 7. This CDR3 region has 15 residues. CDR1 and CDR2 from the germline V gene are SGHDT and YYEEEE. The CDR3 region has the DNA TGTGCCAGCAGCTTTTATACAGGGGTACCCGGGGAGCTGTTTTTT. Translation gives CASSFYTGVPGELFF.

The chain is built from TRBV19 and TRBJ1-5; D is unclear. V shed 3 bases and J shed 2 bases, with 14 bases lying between them. This CDR3 is 16 amino acids long. Germline V gene data show CDR1 as LNHDA and CDR2 as SQIVND (reference sequence). The CDR3 nucleotides read TGTGCCAGTAGTATGATCGGCGGAGGTGGCAATCAGCCCCAGCATTTT. It codes for CASSMIGGGGNQPQHF.

DNA of the CDR3: TGTGCCAGCAGCGAGGGGACAGGGCCTGGCTACACCTTC. It codes for CASSEGTGPGYTF. This rearrangement joins TRBV5-4 to TRBJ1-2; 9 nucleotides match TRBD1. The germline CDR1 and CDR2 sequences are SGHNT and YYREEE (reference sequence). Unmatched junction bases numbered 5, after V lost 4 bases and J lost 7 bases. CDR3 length: 13 residues.

This clone was seen a few times. V gene TRBV2 combines with J gene TRBJ2-1; maybe TRBD2 (6 bases). Trimming took 5 bases from V and 6 from J, leaving 11 bases between them. Looked up from germline, CDR1 is SNHLY and CDR2 is FYNNEI. The CDR3 sequence is 13 residues long. The CDR3 sequence is CASSRLEPNEQFF. In nucleotides, the CDR3 is TGTGCCAGCAGTCGACTAGAACCCAATGAGCAGTTCTTC.

The chain recombines TRBV7-3 with TRBJ2-2, with D perhaps matching TRBD1 (6 bases). Trimming took 6 bases from V and 8 from J, leaving 13 bases between them. Germline CDR1 SGHTA, CDR2 FQGTGA. The CDR3 loop spans 13 amino acids. The DNA of the CDR3 is TGTGCCAGCAGATACCAGGGGAAAGGGGAGCTGTTTTTT. This codes for CASRYQGKGELFF.

The CDR3 bases are TGTGCCATCAGTCATCAGGAAACCTACGAGCAGTACTTC. Translated, it gives CAISHQETYEQYF. This rearrangement joins TRBV10-3 to TRBJ2-7; D gene uncertain. V was clipped by 5 bases and J by 2 bases, with 10 bases between them. The germline V gene encodes CDR1 ENHRY and CDR2 SYGVKD. The CDR3 length is 13 residues.

The chain uses TRBV29-1 and TRBJ2-1, with a weak D call TRBD1 (6 bases). Germline assignment: CDR1 SQVTM and CDR2 ANQGSEA. Trimming took off 5 bases at V and 5 bases at J, with 13 bases between the two ends. This CDR3 has 13 amino acids. CDR3 nucleotide sequence: TGCAGCGTTTGCCGGACAGTCCACAATGAGCAGTTCTTC. Its protein is CSVCRTVHNEQFF.